This T cell receptor (beta chain) was found in a study of T cell clonotyping in hematopoietic cell transplantation. Study results and caveats: Broader posttransplant TCR repertoire diversity was predicted by graft donor and pretransplant recipient Inverse Simpson Index values. Few recipient clonotypes overlapped donors; over 95% were de novo at given depth.

Documented time point: recipient sample about 28 days before transplant, after cytoreduction. Some clones are missing from TCRdb's copy, which holds only in-frame ones; the method was immunoSEQ multiplex PCR. The sample includes some 30,000 clones, 90% to 95% of them seen just once. With regard to this clone: Antigen unknown.

The receptor was derived from a man aged 50-59 years with acute myeloid leukemia. Some clones in this sample may be carry-over from other donors' samples. The sequencing used peripheral blood mononuclear cells, collected before stem cell transplant.

CDR3 sequence reads: CASSSRHLERTYEQYF. In DNA form, the CDR3 reads TGTGCCAGCAGCTCCCGACACCTCGAAAGAACCTACGAGCAGTACTTC. This chain uses TRBV11-2 with TRBJ2-7; D remains unclear. V lost 4 bases and J 2 bases, leaving 18 bases between the germline ends. Per germline, CDR1 SGHAT and CDR2 FQNNGV. This CDR3 region has 16 residues.